What follows are 32 T cell receptor beta chains derived from one specimen sequenced in a study of T cell responses to AZD1222 COVID-19 vaccine. Assay: immunoSEQ multiplex PCR; the TCRdb copy retains only in-frame clones and omits some. The table includes roughly 120,000 clones, 86% detected once. The specimen comprised peripheral blood, sampled 28 days after the second AZD1222 dose. The receptors derive from an adult who received the AZD1222 COVID-19 vaccine.

J is TRBJ2-7 and V is TRBV5-1, with D possibly TRBD1 on 6 matching bases. Trimming took 3 bases from V and 0 from J, leaving 10 bases between them. The CDR3 is 14 amino acids. Germline V gives CDR1 SGHRS, CDR2 YFSETQ. CDR3 sequence reads: CASSSGQTSYEQYF. The CDR3 nucleotides are TGCGCCAGCAGCTCCGGACAGACCTCCTACGAGCAGTACTTC.

The chain is built from TRBV6-7 and TRBJ1-5, with 9 positions matching TRBD1. TRBV6-7 is placed among ORFs of uncertain function. The CDR3 covers 16 residues. V lost 4 bases, J lost 7 bases, and 11 bases stayed unmatched. The CDR3 spells CASSCPKDRGGQPQHF. In DNA form, the CDR3 reads TGTGCCAGCAGTTGCCCGAAGGACAGGGGTGGACAGCCCCAGCATTTT.

The chain is built from TRBV19 and TRBJ1-1; no firm D call. The CDR3 has 11 residues. Trimming pared 7 bases from V and 2 bases from J, leaving 5 bases between. Germline CDR1 reads LNHDA; CDR2 reads SQIVND (reference sequence). CDR3: CASKDNTEAFF. CDR3 coding DNA: TGTGCCAGTAAGGATAACACTGAAGCTTTCTTT.

The chain couples TRBV4-1 to TRBJ2-1, with 9 bases matching TRBD1. This CDR3 is 12 amino acids long. Trimming took 8 bases from V and 7 from J; bases not matched to a gene: 3. Germline-derived CDR1 and CDR2 are MGHRA and YSYEKL. The CDR3 sequence: CASVDRGNEQFF. CDR3 in DNA: TGCGCCAGCGTGGACAGGGGAAATGAGCAGTTCTTC.

This clone came up a few times. The chain has TRBV20-1 and TRBJ1-4; D is undetermined. The CDR3 is 12 residues long. Germline loops: CDR1 DFQATT, CDR2 SNEGSKA (reference sequence). V was trimmed by 3 bases and J by 8 bases, leaving 10 bases between them. CDR3 residues: CSASSGREKLFF. In DNA, the CDR3 is TGCAGTGCTAGTTCTGGGAGAGAAAAACTGTTTTTT.

The J gene is TRBJ2-7, the V gene TRBV18; no definite D call. This CDR3 spans 14 amino acids. The V and J ends lost 0 bases and 3 bases respectively, with 9 bases between them. Per the germline V gene, CDR1 is KGHSH and CDR2 is LQKENI. The CDR3 coding sequence is TGTGCCAGCTCACCACCGAGCCGAGACTACGAGCAGTACTTC. Its translation is CASSPPSRDYEQYF.

This chain links TRBV3-1 (or the pseudogene TRBV3-2) with TRBJ1-2; perhaps TRBD1 as D (5 bases). The CDR3 has 12 residues. Germline CDR1 and CDR2: LGHDT and YNNKEL (reference sequence). Between the trimmed V and J ends, which lost 2 bases and 8 bases, there was a span of 9 bases. CDR3 DNA: TGTGCCAGCAGCCAACAGGGACGCGGCTACACCTTC. This translates into CASSQQGRGYTF.

The rearrangement uses TRBV24-1 and TRBJ2-5; a weak D match, TRBD2 (6 bases). The V end was cut by 7 bases, the J end by 5 bases, with 19 bases between. The CDR3 is 15 residues long. Germline CDR1 KGHDR, CDR2 SFDVKD. The CDR3: CATSAPGEWPETQYF. The CDR3 DNA reads as TGTGCCACCAGCGCACCGGGAGAATGGCCGGAGACCCAGTACTTC.

This clone was counted a few times. This sequence joins TRBV3-1 (or the pseudogene TRBV3-2) and TRBJ1-4, with D unclear. Germline V gives CDR1 LGHDT, CDR2 YNNKEL (reference sequence). V lost 1 base to trimming and J lost 4 bases, with 4 bases between them. CDR3 size: 13 residues. The CDR3 bases are TGTGCCAGCAGCCAAGGGCGTAATGAAAAACTGTTTTTT. Translation: CASSQGRNEKLFF.

This clone occurred a few times. The V call is TRBV30, the J call TRBJ2-1; perhaps TRBD1 as D (5 bases). V dropped 0 bases and J dropped 8 bases, with 11 bases sitting between them. Looked up from germline, CDR1 is GTSNPN and CDR2 is SVGIG (reference sequence). This CDR3 has 13 residues. CDR3 region: CAWSVRARDEQFF. DNA of the CDR3: TGTGCCTGGAGTGTACGGGCCAGGGATGAGCAGTTCTTC.

The CDR3 nucleotides read TGTGCCAGCAGTTTCCTGGCGAGCACTGAAGCTTTCTTT. Amino acid sequence: CASSFLASTEAFF. The chain carries TRBV12-3 or TRBV12-4 and TRBJ1-1, with no clear D. There are 13 residues in the CDR3. The germline V and J ends were trimmed by 3 bases and 4 bases, with 9 bases remaining between them.

The V gene is TRBV27, the J gene TRBJ2-5, with D perhaps TRBD2 (5 bases). V was trimmed by 6 bases and J by 5 bases, leaving 13 bases between them. Germline V gene lookup returns CDR1 MNHEY and CDR2 SMNVEV (reference sequence). CDR3 length equals 13 residues. CDR3 nucleotide sequence: TGTGCCAGCAGGACCCTAGCTGGCGAGACCCAGTACTTC. As protein: CASRTLAGETQYF.

This chain links TRBV7-6 with TRBJ2-1, with D tentatively TRBD2 (6 bases). The CDR3 consists of 15 residues. The V end lost 6 bases, the J end lost 0 bases, and 12 bases lay between the germline ends. Germline CDR1 and CDR2: SGHVS and FNYEAQ. The CDR3 DNA follows: TGTGCCAGCAGTCCCGCGGGGTTCTCCTACAATGAGCAGTTCTTC. It codes for CASSPAGFSYNEQFF.

The gene calls are TRBV20-1 and TRBJ1-1, with unresolved D. Germline V gene sequence: CDR1 DFQATT, CDR2 SNEGSKA (reference sequence). The CDR3 extends over 11 amino acids. Trimming took 4 bases from V and 4 from J, leaving 7 bases between them. CDR3 region: CSAKKGTEAFF. Written as DNA, the CDR3 is TGCAGTGCTAAAAAGGGCACTGAAGCTTTCTTT.

The sample holds a few counts of this clone. The chain joins TRBV5-1 to TRBJ1-2; the D is unclear. The CDR3 has 12 amino acids. Looked up from germline, CDR1 is SGHRS and CDR2 is YFSETQ. V lost 4 bases, J lost 11 bases, and 15 bases lay in between. The CDR3 is CASSQTNREYTF. CDR3 nucleotide sequence: TGCGCCAGCAGCCAAACGAATAGGGAATACACCTTC.

The sample holds a few counts of this clone. The rearrangement joins TRBV19 to TRBJ1-5, with TRBD1 identical over 10 bases. The V gene's germline CDR1 is LNHDA and CDR2 SQIVND (reference sequence). This CDR3 is built from 16 residues. V was pared by 5 bases and J by 6 bases, with 10 bases of the junction left unmatched. The CDR3 nucleotides read TGTGCCAGTAGTTCTCTCGGGACAGGGGTTGGTCAGCCCCAGCATTTT. As protein: CASSSLGTGVGQPQHF.

The gene calls are TRBV4-1 and TRBJ1-4; possible D gene TRBD1, 5 bases. This CDR3 comprises 15 residues. Per the germline V gene, CDR1 is MGHRA and CDR2 is YSYEKL. Trimming removed 0 bases from V and 4 bases from J, with 9 bases in between. CDR3 DNA sequence: TGCGCCAGCAGCCAAGATTGGGGGTTTAATGAAAAACTGTTTTTT. Protein product: CASSQDWGFNEKLFF.

The sample holds a few counts of this clone. The gene calls are TRBV28 and TRBJ2-2; 10 positions agree with TRBD1. This CDR3 contains 15 residues. V lost 3 bases to trimming and J lost 8 bases; unmatched junction nucleotides: 6. Germline V gene data show CDR1 as MDHEN and CDR2 as SYDVKM. The CDR3 loop reads CASSLATGGTGELFF. In DNA, the CDR3 is TGTGCCAGCAGTTTGGCGACAGGGGGCACGGGGGAGCTGTTTTTT.

CDR3 DNA: TGCGCCAGCAGTCCTAGGGAAGCGGGTGAAAAACTGTTTTTT. This translates into CASSPREAGEKLFF. V is TRBV4-1 and J is TRBJ1-4; D is uncertain. CDR1 is MGHRA and CDR2 is YSYEKL in the germline V gene. The CDR3 is 14 residues long. Trimming shortened V by 6 bases and J by 7 bases, and 15 bases separated the two germline ends.

The chain recombines TRBV30 with TRBJ1-1; the D is unclear. V was cut by 8 bases and J by 1 base, with 14 bases left in between. Germline V gives CDR1 GTSNPN, CDR2 SVGIG (reference sequence). The CDR3 has 13 residues. Written as DNA, the CDR3 is TGTGCCGGCGGTTCGCACCCGAACACTGAAGCTTTCTTT. This gives the protein CAGGSHPNTEAFF.

The chain is built from TRBV28 and TRBJ1-2; D is undetermined. CDR1 and CDR2 (germline): MDHEN, SYDVKM. Trimming left V 6 bases short and J 4 bases short, with 12 bases between. The CDR3 extends over 13 amino acids. As DNA, the CDR3 is TGTGCCAGCAGGCTAGGTCCTTTCTATGGCTACACCTTC. It yields the protein CASRLGPFYGYTF.

The chain employs TRBV10-3 and TRBJ1-4; no reliable D call. The CDR3 runs 13 residues. V shed 5 bases and J shed 5 bases, with 9 bases lying between them. Germline CDR1 reads ENHRY; CDR2 reads SYGVKD. CDR3 in DNA: TGTGCCATCAGTCCCACGCAAAATGAAAAACTGTTTTTT. It codes for CAISPTQNEKLFF.

CDR3 nucleotides: TGCGCCAGCAGCTTCGGATCCTCCAGCCGAATGAACACTGAAGCTTTCTTT. Residues: CASSFGSSSRMNTEAFF. This chain uses TRBV5-1 with TRBJ1-1; unclear D gene. Trimming took off 2 bases at V and 0 bases at J, with 17 bases between the two ends. Germline V lookup: CDR1 SGHRS, CDR2 YFSETQ. The CDR3 sequence is 17 residues long.

This sequence joins TRBV30 and TRBJ2-2; no reliable D call. Germline CDR1 is GTSNPN and CDR2 is SVGIG (reference sequence). V was clipped by 0 bases and J by 5 bases, with 16 bases between them. CDR3 length: 16 amino acids. The CDR3 loop is CAWSVRIGRRTGELFF. DNA of the CDR3: TGTGCCTGGAGTGTACGAATAGGGCGAAGGACCGGGGAGCTGTTTTTT.

This clone was counted a single time. The rearrangement uses TRBV4-1 and TRBJ2-5; 11 bases are a match to TRBD2. Trimming at V came to 4 bases and at J to 5 bases, leaving 6 bases not matched to a gene. Germline V gives CDR1 MGHRA, CDR2 YSYEKL. The CDR3 is 15 amino acids. The CDR3 region is CASSPTSGTRETQYF. The CDR3 coding sequence is TGCGCCAGCAGCCCGACTAGCGGGACAAGGGAGACCCAGTACTTC.

The rearrangement joins TRBV29-1 to TRBJ1-4; TRBD1 agrees at 7 bases. V was clipped by 6 bases and J by 5 bases; unmatched bases: 3. This CDR3 is 12 amino acids long. Germline loops: CDR1 SQVTM, CDR2 ANQGSEA. The CDR3 is CSVRGGNEKLFF. DNA for the CDR3: TGCAGCGTCAGGGGGGGGAATGAAAAACTGTTTTTT.

The CDR3 coding sequence is TGTGCCAGCAGCTTAGGGGGCGGGTCCGAAGAAGAGACCCAGTACTTC. Translating it yields CASSLGGGSEEETQYF. J is TRBJ2-5 and V is TRBV7-8; D is tentatively TRBD1 or TRBD2 (5 bases each). V dropped 1 base and J dropped 3 bases, with 15 bases sitting between them. In germline, CDR1 is SGHVS, CDR2 FQNEAQ. The CDR3 extends over 16 amino acids.

V and J are TRBV7-2 and TRBJ2-5; perhaps D is TRBD1 or TRBD2 (5 bases each). V was shortened by 5 bases and J by 1 base, with 14 bases between the two germline ends. Germline CDR1 and CDR2: SGHTA and FQGNSA. There are 15 residues in the CDR3. The CDR3 sequence is CASSRRDGLQETQYF. CDR3 DNA sequence: TGTGCCAGCAGCCGCAGGGACGGACTCCAAGAGACCCAGTACTTC.

This clone was seen only once. The chain links TRBV12-3 or TRBV12-4 to TRBJ1-2, with 7 bases matching TRBD1. This CDR3 is built from 12 residues. V lost 8 bases and J lost 3; bases outside the gene matches: 3. The CDR3 loop is CASRTGHYGYTF. As DNA, the CDR3 is TGTGCCAGCCGGACAGGCCACTATGGCTACACCTTC.

This clone was recorded a few times. The V and J genes are TRBV6-2 or TRBV6-3 and TRBJ2-7; D gene uncertain. Trimming took 3 bases from V and 3 from J, leaving 15 bases between them. CDR1 and CDR2 from the germline V gene are MNHEY and SVGEGT. The CDR3 sequence is 15 residues long. The DNA of the CDR3 is TGTGCCAGCAGTTATCCGAGCCTTGGGATCTACGAGCAGTACTTC. Translation gives CASSYPSLGIYEQYF.

The gene calls are TRBV5-6 and TRBJ2-5; D is uncertain. This CDR3 spans 17 amino acids. Germline CDR1 SGHDT, CDR2 YYEEEE. The V and J ends lost 1 base and 5 bases respectively, with 21 bases between them. CDR3 nucleotides: TGTGCCAGCAGCTTGATTCGCGACCCCGCTATAGGGGAGACCCAGTACTTC. Amino acid sequence: CASSLIRDPAIGETQYF.

J is TRBJ1-5 and V is TRBV4-2; D gene uncertain. V was shortened by 0 bases and J by 0 bases, with 15 bases between the two germline ends. CDR3 length: 18 amino acids. CDR1 is LGHNA, CDR2 YNFKEQ, per germline. CDR3 DNA sequence: TGTGCCAGCAGCCAAGATCTGAGGACGGCGTATAGCAATCAGCCCCAGCATTTT. As protein: CASSQDLRTAYSNQPQHF.